The following is a TCR beta chain sequence with its context. This entry comes from a study of blood T cell repertoires in COVID-19. Germline V lookup: CDR1 SGHAT, CDR2 FQNNGV. This CDR3 has 16 amino acids. After removal of 5 bases from V and 3 bases from J, the junction contained 9 bases not matched to a gene. Original handling: Reference gene primer amplification yielded estimated nucleated cell counts. Some clones are missing from TCRdb's copy, which holds only in-frame ones; the method was immunoSEQ multiplex PCR. The DNA gave D and trimming, while V, J and clone size come from that table. Seen here are approximately 160,000 clones, 85% to 95% observed once, and the top ten hold 2%.

The receptor's source is a woman aged 60-75 years with COVID-19, enrolled during active disease. This chain joins TRBV11-2 and TRBJ1-3; TRBD1 aligns across 8 bases. Sequencing was carried out using peripheral blood. CDR3 coding DNA: TGTGCCAGCAGCATAAGAGGGACAGGCTTTGGAAACACCATATATTTT. Encoded protein: CASSIRGTGFGNTIYF.